Sequencing of this T cell receptor (beta chain) was carried out in a study of CXCR3 chemokines and chemotherapy response in bladder cancer (dated by TCRdb to between 2022 and 2023). As for the study more broadly: The study tested whether activity of the CXCR3 chemokine system within human bladder cancer tumors predicted response to chemotherapy.

This clonotype is characterized as medium-sized (0.01 to 0.1%). No cognate antigen has been identified for it. Base qualities were left out, and no much larger clone turns up one base away. Receptor amplification or capture employed PCR. The sample was run on an Illumina HiSeq 2500. In-frame beta chains were kept once TCRdb had trimmed the public reads at Q25 with fastp and called clones with MiXCR. Each CDR3 protein gets just one entry, which takes the most common genes and DNA from the rows behind it. Recorded for this sample are roughly 2,700 distinct CDR3 sequences; about 10% of them occurred a single time. Of the sample, around 40% falls within the top ten clones. The CDR3 goes from the cysteine to the phenylalanine over 14 residues. Left in the record is the CDR3 DNA by itself, 42 bases read in frame from the first base. CDR1 and CDR2, looked up from the germline V gene, are MNHEY and SVGAGI. The junction shows trimming of 6 bases on V and 5 bases on J, plus 14 bases between the germline ends.

The chain employs TRBV6-5 and TRBJ1-5; there is no confident call for the D gene. The sample was acquired from a patient whose treatment included neoadjuvant chemotherapy. The source is a human donor with bladder cancer that responded to neoadjuvant chemotherapy. The CDR3 is CASRPLTNYQPQHF. The DNA sequence follows: TGTGCCAGCAGACCACTGACGAACTATCAGCCCCAGCATTTT.